This TCR beta chain is from a study of blood T cell repertoires in COVID-19. Study summary: Samples of COVID-19 (acute and convalescent) were obtained from the United States, Italy and Spain.

V was clipped by 0 bases and J by 5 bases, with 10 bases between them. The CDR3 covers 14 residues. Germline loops: CDR1 SGHDN, CDR2 FVKESK. Repertoires were generated with immunoSEQ multiplex PCR, while TCRdb's copy carries only in-frame clones and drops some. The data hold a few hundred thousand clones, with 85% observed a single time. Which cohort a participant joined came from the clinical history participants gave. The chain employs TRBV14 and TRBJ1-1, with D uncertain. Sequenced: PBMCs or T cells enriched from blood (not recorded which). The receptor was isolated from a man in his forties who had recovered from COVID-19. The CDR3 DNA follows: TGTGCCAGCAGCCAAGAAGGAGACGGGACTGAAGCTTTCTTT. Translating gives CASSQEGDGTEAFF.